Below, 25 T cell receptor beta chains from the same sample are listed, as sequenced in a study of T-cell memory formation after mild COVID-19. Each CDR3 protein is one row after TCRdb ran MiXCR on the 5' RACE reads. In the table there are around 340,000 distinct CDR3 sequences, about 13% of which are singletons. Material: PBMCs or a T cell subset sorted from them (not recorded which). The receptors stem from a man between 18 and 29 years old who had mild COVID-19 (a few samples of this study predate the infection). Cell type and time point are not known.

The V gene is TRBV27, the J gene TRBJ2-7, with 8 bases that match TRBD2. V trimming: 4 bases; J trimming: 5 bases; junction bases outside the gene matches: 4. CDR3 length: 13 amino acids. Per the germline V gene, CDR1 is MNHEY and CDR2 is SMNVEV (reference sequence). This CDR3 is CASSSTGGDEQYF. The CDR3 region has the DNA TGTGCCAGCAGTTCAACCGGGGGGGACGAGCAGTACTTC.

This clonotype was seen many times. The V gene is TRBV7-2, the J gene TRBJ2-5; D is ambiguous. Germline CDR1 and CDR2: SGHTA and FQGNSA. V was trimmed by 3 bases and J by 2 bases, leaving 10 bases between them. The length of the CDR3 is 14 residues. The CDR3 loop is CASSFQASQETQYF. DNA of the CDR3: TGTGCCAGCAGCTTCCAGGCTTCACAAGAGACCCAGTACTTC.

This clonotype occurred a few times. The V gene is TRBV10-2, the J gene TRBJ2-7, with TRBD1 matching over 8 bases. V lost 4 bases to trimming and J lost 4 bases; unmatched junction nucleotides: 9. The germline V gene has CDR1 WSHSY and CDR2 SAAADI. The CDR3 extends over 15 amino acids. CDR3 in amino acids: CASSGGTGLWYEQYF. CDR3 in DNA: TGCGCCAGCAGTGGTGGGACAGGACTCTGGTACGAGCAGTACTTC.

This clonotype was detected a few times. The chain links TRBV6-6 to TRBJ1-5; D uncertain. The V and J ends lost 3 bases and 7 bases respectively, with 19 bases between them. CDR1 and CDR2 (germline): MNHNY, SVGAGI (reference sequence). CDR3 length: 16 amino acids. CDR3 DNA sequence: TGTGCCAGCAGTTATAATCCCCACGTGGGAGGGCAGCCCCAGCATTTT. Translating it yields CASSYNPHVGGQPQHF.

The genes are TRBV2 and TRBJ1-2, with D uncertain. The V gene lost 3 bases and the J gene lost 3 bases, with 11 bases spanning the gap. There are 14 residues in the CDR3. Germline CDR1 SNHLY, CDR2 FYNNEI. Here the CDR3 DNA reads TGTGCCAGCAGTGAGGTCGAGGTGGACTATGGCTACACCTTC. Its protein is CASSEVEVDYGYTF.

This clonotype turned up a few times. The rearrangement joins TRBV4-3 to TRBJ2-3; D remains ambiguous. CDR3 length: 13 amino acids. Per germline, CDR1 LGHNA and CDR2 YSLEER. Trimming took off 1 base at V and 7 bases at J, with 9 bases between the two ends. The CDR3: CASSQVRDYTQYF. The CDR3 nucleotides read TGCGCCAGCAGCCAAGTAAGAGACTATACGCAGTATTTT.

This clonotype was detected ten times or more. The rearrangement joins TRBV4-1 to TRBJ2-1; D might be TRBD2 (6 bases). Looked up from germline, CDR1 is MGHRA and CDR2 is YSYEKL. V shed 2 bases and J shed 4 bases, with 15 bases lying between them. The CDR3 totals 16 residues. Here the CDR3 reads CASSQPGLSKYNEQFF. CDR3 nucleotide sequence: TGCGCCAGCAGCCAACCGGGACTTTCAAAATACAATGAGCAGTTCTTC.

This clonotype came up many times. The chain uses TRBV7-9 and TRBJ2-7; no definite D call. V was shortened by 1 base and J by 0 bases, with 7 bases between the two germline ends. The CDR3 has 14 amino acids. Germline V lookup: CDR1 SEHNR, CDR2 FQNEAQ (reference sequence). CDR3 protein: CASSLGQSSYEQYV. The CDR3 DNA sequence: TGTGCCAGCAGCTTAGGGCAGAGCTCCTACGAGCAGTACGTC.

This clonotype was counted ten times or more. V gene TRBV7-2 combines with J gene TRBJ1-2; tentative D call: TRBD1 (5 bases). The CDR3 has 17 amino acids. In germline, CDR1 is SGHTA, CDR2 FQGNSA. The ends were cut back, 3 bases at V and 5 bases at J, with 22 bases in the middle. The CDR3 region has the DNA TGTGCCAGCAGCTTTGAGTACCCGGGGCCAAGTTTGTATGGCTACACCTTC. Translating gives CASSFEYPGPSLYGYTF.

This clonotype appeared a few times. The CDR3: CASSPAAGSNSPLHF. In nucleotides, the CDR3 is TGTGCCAGCAGCCCCGCGGCCGGATCCAATTCACCCCTCCACTTT. The chain employs TRBV9 and TRBJ1-6; D unclear. The CDR3 runs to 15 residues. The germline V and J ends were trimmed by 4 bases and 7 bases, with 15 bases remaining between them. The germline V gene encodes CDR1 SGDLS and CDR2 YYNGEE.

Many counts were recorded for this clonotype. V gene TRBV14 combines with J gene TRBJ2-3; 9 positions agree with TRBD2. J was trimmed by 11 bases and V by 4 bases; bases with no gene match: 16. In germline, CDR1 is SGHDN, CDR2 FVKESK. This CDR3 region has 16 residues. CDR3 in DNA: TGTGCCAGCAGCCTGATGACTAGCGGTACAGTATGGAAGCAGTATTTT. Translation gives CASSLMTSGTVWKQYF.

This clonotype was counted a few times. The rearrangement links TRBV20-1 to TRBJ2-3, with 9 bases lining up with TRBD2. Trimming removed 6 bases from V and 1 base from J; junction bases left unmatched: 8. This CDR3 is built from 15 residues. The germline V gene has CDR1 DFQATT and CDR2 SNEGSKA (reference sequence). The CDR3 nucleotides read TGCAGTGCCGCGGGGGGGCTAGCGGGCACAGATACGCAGTATTTT. It is translated as CSAAGGLAGTDTQYF.

V gene TRBV20-1 combines with J gene TRBJ1-2; maybe TRBD1 (6 bases). CDR1 is DFQATT, CDR2 SNEGSKA, per germline (reference sequence). V gave up 2 bases and J gave up 4 bases, with 20 bases separating them. This CDR3 contains 16 residues. The CDR3 region is CSARNGGSGAGYGYTF. The CDR3 DNA is TGCAGTGCTAGAAATGGGGGATCGGGGGCCGGCTATGGCTACACCTTC.

A few counts support this clonotype. The gene calls are TRBV18 and TRBJ2-7; D could derive from TRBD1 or TRBD2 (5 bases each). Trimming pared 1 base from V and 5 bases from J, leaving 15 bases between. CDR1 KGHSH and CDR2 LQKENI come from the germline V gene. The CDR3 has 15 amino acids. The CDR3, as DNA: TGTGCCAGCTCACCACAGTCTGGGGGTGGGCACGAGCAGTACGTC. This encodes CASSPQSGGGHEQYV.

V usage is TRBV12-3 or TRBV12-4 and J usage is TRBJ2-1; tentative D call: TRBD2 (5 bases). V was clipped by 1 base and J by 0 bases, with 13 bases between them. The CDR3 consists of 17 residues. The CDR3 nucleotides are TGTGCCAGCAGTTTAGGAGCGGTTCTGAGCTCCTACAATGAGCAGTTCTTC. It is translated as CASSLGAVLSSYNEQFF.

The V gene is TRBV11-1, the J gene TRBJ2-5; D gene unclear. The V gene lost 7 bases and the J gene lost 3 bases, with 21 bases spanning the gap. CDR1 SGHAT and CDR2 FQDESV come from the germline V gene (reference sequence). The CDR3 runs 16 residues. This chain's CDR3 is CASKSRRADSKETQYF. CDR3 DNA sequence: TGTGCCAGCAAATCCCGCCGGGCTGACTCGAAAGAGACCCAGTACTTC.

The chain is built from TRBV12-3 or TRBV12-4 and TRBJ2-3; possibly TRBD2 for D (6 bases). This CDR3 is built from 14 residues. V lost 3 bases, J lost 5 bases, and 12 bases lay in between. The CDR3 loop is CASSFQLGGDTQYF. CDR3 sequence (DNA): TGTGCCAGCAGTTTTCAGCTGGGGGGAGATACGCAGTATTTT.

The chain links TRBV7-9 to TRBJ2-3; no clear D. V lost 0 bases and J 4 bases, leaving 17 bases between the germline ends. Germline CDR1 is SEHNR and CDR2 is FQNEAQ (reference sequence). CDR3 length equals 17 residues. The CDR3, as DNA: TGTGCCAGCAGCTTAGCAGAGGCCGCCCACAGCCCAGATACGCAGTATTTT. This gives the protein CASSLAEAAHSPDTQYF.

V usage is TRBV7-8 and J usage is TRBJ2-1, with 11 nucleotides matching TRBD2. CDR3 length: 16 amino acids. V lost 6 bases and J lost 4; bases outside the gene matches: 8. The V gene's germline CDR1 is SGHVS and CDR2 FQNEAQ. The CDR3 coding sequence is TGTGCCAGCAGTAGCGGGGGGGCCTTAGGGTACAATGAGCAGTTCTTC. It encodes CASSSGGALGYNEQFF. Complete variable domain (other parts from reference TRBV7-8 and TRBJ2-1): GAGVSQSPRYKVAKRGQDVALRCDPISGHVSLFWYQQALGQGPEFLTYFQNEAQLDKSGLPSDRFFAERPEGSVSTLKIQRTQQEDSAVYLCASSSGGALGYNEQFFGPGTRLTVL.

This clonotype was recorded a few times. This chain uses TRBV6-5 with TRBJ1-1, with D unresolved. The CDR3 is 13 amino acids. Germline values: CDR1 MNHEY, CDR2 SVGAGI. V shed 0 bases and J shed 9 bases, with 11 bases lying between them. The CDR3 reads CASSYSLTVKAFF. CDR3 DNA sequence: TGTGCCAGCAGTTACTCGTTGACGGTGAAAGCTTTCTTT.

In its sample, this clonotype was seen a few times. The chain uses TRBV6-2 or TRBV6-3 and TRBJ1-3; D ambiguous. Germline CDR1 is MNHEY and CDR2 is SVGEGT. V was clipped by 0 bases and J by 0 bases, with 9 bases between them. This CDR3 is 16 amino acids long. In DNA form, the CDR3 reads TGTGCCAGCAGTTACTCCCGCAAGAGCTCTGGAAACACCATATATTTT. Translated, it gives CASSYSRKSSGNTIYF.

On this clonotype: Relative to the germline gene, one junction end is altered; a read error may explain this. This chain connects TRBV5-6 to TRBJ1-2, with TRBD1 matching over 8 bases. Germline V gene data show CDR1 as SGHDT and CDR2 as YYEEEE. The length of the CDR3 is 15 residues. In DNA, the CDR3 is TGTGTCAGCAAACCGGGGACAGGCGTCCTCTATGGCTACACCTTC. Translated, it gives CVSKPGTGVLYGYTF.

In this sample, this clonotype turned up a few times. This chain joins TRBV7-2 and TRBJ2-2; TRBD1 or TRBD2 may be the D gene (5 bases each). The CDR3 is made up of 16 amino acids. The germline CDR1 and CDR2 sequences are SGHTA and FQGNSA. V was cut by 5 bases and J by 4 bases, with 17 bases left in between. CDR3 in amino acids: CASSQPGTSGTGELFF. CDR3 nucleotide sequence: TGTGCCAGCAGCCAGCCGGGGACCTCGGGCACCGGGGAGCTGTTTTTT. The full variable domain, rest sourced from reference TRBV7-2 and TRBJ2-2, is GAGVSQSPSNKVTEKGKDVELRCDPISGHTALYWYRQSLGQGLEFLIYFQGNSAPDKSGLPSDRFSAERTGGSVSTLTIQRTQQEDSAVYLCASSQPGTSGTGELFFGEGSRLTVL.

This clonotype showed up just a few times. The chain joins TRBV28 to TRBJ1-4, with no clear D. Per germline, CDR1 MDHEN and CDR2 SYDVKM. V was cut by 5 bases and J by 8 bases, with 9 bases left in between. The CDR3 sequence is 12 residues long. The CDR3 nucleotides read TGTGCCAGCAGTCTCGTAGCGGAAAAACTGTTTTTT. Amino acid sequence: CASSLVAEKLFF.

This clonotype was seen a few times. The chain carries TRBV7-9 and TRBJ2-1; D possibly uses TRBD1 or TRBD2 (5 bases each). CDR3 length: 14 residues. V was cut by 7 bases and J by 0 bases, with 10 bases left in between. CDR1 SEHNR and CDR2 FQNEAQ come from the germline V gene (reference sequence). In DNA, the CDR3 is TGTGCCAGCATCCGGGACCCCTCCTACAATGAGCAGTTCTTC. Residues: CASIRDPSYNEQFF.